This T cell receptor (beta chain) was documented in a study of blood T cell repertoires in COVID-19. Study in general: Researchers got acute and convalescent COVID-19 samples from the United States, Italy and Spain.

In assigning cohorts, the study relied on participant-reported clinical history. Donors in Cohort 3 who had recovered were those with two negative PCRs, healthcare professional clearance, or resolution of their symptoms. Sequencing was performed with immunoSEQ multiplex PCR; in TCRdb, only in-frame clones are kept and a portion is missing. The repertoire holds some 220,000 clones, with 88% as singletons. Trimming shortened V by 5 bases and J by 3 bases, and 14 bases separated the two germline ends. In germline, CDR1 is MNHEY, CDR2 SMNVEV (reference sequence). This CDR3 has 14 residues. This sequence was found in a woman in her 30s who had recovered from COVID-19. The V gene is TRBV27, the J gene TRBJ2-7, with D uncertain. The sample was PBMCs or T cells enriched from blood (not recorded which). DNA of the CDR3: TGTGCCAGCAGTCCCTTCGATGTCAGCTACGAGCAGTACTTC. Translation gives CASSPFDVSYEQYF.